The next 5 T cell receptor beta chains were all read from a single sample in a study of lymphopenia after photon versus proton radiotherapy. Here immunoSEQ multiplex PCR was the method, and the copy in TCRdb shows in-frame clones only, minus some. Here the sample spans 52,000 or so clones, approximately 92% being singletons. The sample consisted of peripheral blood, taken from a patient treated with photon-based radiotherapy. These receptors were collected from a woman between 35 and 50 years old with cholangiocarcinoma.

This chain links TRBV11-2 with TRBJ2-3; 9 nucleotides agree with TRBD2. Looked up from germline, CDR1 is SGHAT and CDR2 is FQNNGV. V dropped 0 bases and J dropped 6; count of bases not matched to a gene: 4. The CDR3 consists of 15 residues. CDR3 nucleotides: TGTGCCAGCAGCTTAGAGGCTAGCGGGATGGATACGCAGTATTTT. This encodes CASSLEASGMDTQYF. Complete variable domain (other parts from reference TRBV11-2 and TRBJ2-3): EAGVAQSPRYKIIEKRQSVAFWCNPISGHATLYWYQQILGQGPKLLIQFQNNGVVDDSQLPKDRFSAERLKGVDSTLKIQPAKLEDSAVYLCASSLEASGMDTQYFGPGTRLTVL.

V usage is TRBV10-2 and J usage is TRBJ1-5; the D gene is possibly TRBD1 (5 bases). V shed 8 bases and J shed 5 bases, with 16 bases lying between them. The CDR3 contains 14 residues. Germline V CDR1 and CDR2: WSHSY, SAAADI. In nucleotides, the CDR3 is TGCGCCAGCGGGGGGGACCTAGGCTATCAGCCCCAGCATTTT. Amino acids: CASGGDLGYQPQHF.

V usage is TRBV21-1 and J usage is TRBJ2-2. TRBV21-1 is described as a pseudogene. This CDR3 is built from 15 residues. CDR3 region: CASSKAPTYTGELFF. The CDR3 nucleotides are TGTGCCAGCAGCAAAGCGCCCACCTACACCGGGGAGCTGTTTTTT.

The chain couples TRBV30 to TRBJ1-1; 8 bases are a match to TRBD1. With 3 bases clipped from V and 2 bases from J, the junction kept 5 bases outside the gene matches. CDR3 size: 14 residues. Germline CDR1 is GTSNPN and CDR2 is SVGIG (reference sequence). In DNA form, the CDR3 reads TGTGCCTGGAGCAGGACAGGGAGAAACACTGAAGCTTTCTTT. Translation gives CAWSRTGRNTEAFF.

The CDR3 sequence is CASSPRGGEGNTIYF. CDR3 bases: TGTGCCAGCAGCCCTCGGGGGGGCGAAGGAAACACCATATATTTT. The rearrangement uses TRBV7-6 and TRBJ1-3; D perhaps matches TRBD1 (6 bases). The CDR3 has 15 residues. The V gene lost 5 bases and the J gene lost 4 bases, with 15 bases spanning the gap. The germline gives CDR1 SGHVS, CDR2 FNYEAQ.